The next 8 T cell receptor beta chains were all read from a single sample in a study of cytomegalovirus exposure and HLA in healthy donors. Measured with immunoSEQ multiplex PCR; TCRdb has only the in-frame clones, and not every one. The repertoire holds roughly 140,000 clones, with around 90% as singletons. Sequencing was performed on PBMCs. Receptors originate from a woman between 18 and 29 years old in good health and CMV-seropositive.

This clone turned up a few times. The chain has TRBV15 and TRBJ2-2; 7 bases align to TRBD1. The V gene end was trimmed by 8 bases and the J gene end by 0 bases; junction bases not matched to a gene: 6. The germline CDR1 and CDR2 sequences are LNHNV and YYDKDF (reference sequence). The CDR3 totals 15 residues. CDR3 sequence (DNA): TGTGCCACCGGACAGGCCCTTACGAACACCGGGGAGCTGTTTTTT. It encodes CATGQALTNTGELFF.

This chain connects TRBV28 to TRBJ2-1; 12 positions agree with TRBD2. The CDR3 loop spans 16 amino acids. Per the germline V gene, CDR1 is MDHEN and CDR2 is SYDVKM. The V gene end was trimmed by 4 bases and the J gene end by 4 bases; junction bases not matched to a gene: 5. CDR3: CASSSRTSGMYNEQFF. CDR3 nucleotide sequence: TGTGCCAGCAGTTCCAGGACTAGCGGGATGTACAATGAGCAGTTCTTC.

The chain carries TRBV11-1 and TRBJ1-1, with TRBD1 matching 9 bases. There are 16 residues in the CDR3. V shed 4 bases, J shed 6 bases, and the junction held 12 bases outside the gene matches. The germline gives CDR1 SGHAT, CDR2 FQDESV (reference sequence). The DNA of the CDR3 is TGTGCCAGCAGCTCCTCGAACCGGGACAGGGTACCTGAAGCTTTCTTT. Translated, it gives CASSSSNRDRVPEAFF.

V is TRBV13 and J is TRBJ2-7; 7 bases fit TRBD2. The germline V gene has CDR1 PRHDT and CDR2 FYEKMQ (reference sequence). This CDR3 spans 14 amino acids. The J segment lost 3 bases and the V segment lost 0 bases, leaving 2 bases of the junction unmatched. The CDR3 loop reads CASSLGRDYYEQYF. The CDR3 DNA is TGTGCCAGCAGCTTAGGCAGGGACTACTACGAGCAGTACTTC.

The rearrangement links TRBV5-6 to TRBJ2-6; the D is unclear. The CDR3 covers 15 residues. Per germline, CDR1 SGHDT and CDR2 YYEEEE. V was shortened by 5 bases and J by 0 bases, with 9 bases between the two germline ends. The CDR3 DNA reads TGTGCCAGCAGTTTACACCGCTCTGGGGCCAACGTCCTGACTTTC. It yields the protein CASSLHRSGANVLTF.

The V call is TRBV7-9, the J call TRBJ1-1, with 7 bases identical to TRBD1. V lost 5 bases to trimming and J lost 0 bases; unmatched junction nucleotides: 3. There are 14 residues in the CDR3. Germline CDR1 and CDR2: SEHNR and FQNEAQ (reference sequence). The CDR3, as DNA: TGTGCCAGCAGCCTCGGGACAGTGAACACTGAAGCTTTCTTT. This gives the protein CASSLGTVNTEAFF.

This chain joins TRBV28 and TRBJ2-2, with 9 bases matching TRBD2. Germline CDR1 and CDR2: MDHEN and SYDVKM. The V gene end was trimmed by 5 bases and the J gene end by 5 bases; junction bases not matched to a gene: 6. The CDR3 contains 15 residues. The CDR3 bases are TGTGCCAGCAGTCCTCCTAGCGGGGTTACCGGGGAGCTGTTTTTT. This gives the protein CASSPPSGVTGELFF.

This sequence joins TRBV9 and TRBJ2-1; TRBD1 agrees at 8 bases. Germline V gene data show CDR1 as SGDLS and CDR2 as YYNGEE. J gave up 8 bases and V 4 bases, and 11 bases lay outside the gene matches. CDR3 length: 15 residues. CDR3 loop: CASSFRDRTNHEQFF. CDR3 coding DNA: TGTGCCAGCAGCTTCCGGGACAGGACCAACCATGAGCAGTTCTTC.